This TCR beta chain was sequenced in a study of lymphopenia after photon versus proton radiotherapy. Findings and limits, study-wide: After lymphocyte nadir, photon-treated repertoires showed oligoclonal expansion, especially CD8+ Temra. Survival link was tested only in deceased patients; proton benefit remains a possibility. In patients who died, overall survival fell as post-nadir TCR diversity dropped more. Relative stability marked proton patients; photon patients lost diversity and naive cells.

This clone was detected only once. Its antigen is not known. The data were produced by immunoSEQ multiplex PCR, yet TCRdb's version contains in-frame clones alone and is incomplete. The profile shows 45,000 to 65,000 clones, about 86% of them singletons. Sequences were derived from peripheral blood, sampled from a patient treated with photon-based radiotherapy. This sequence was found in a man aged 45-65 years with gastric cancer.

CDR3 loop: CASSARPDYEQYF. In DNA form, the CDR3 reads TGTGCCAGCAGCGCCCGGCCGGACTACGAGCAGTACTTC. The rearrangement joins TRBV7-8 to TRBJ2-7; D gene unclear. The CDR3 has 13 amino acids. CDR1 is SGHVS and CDR2 is FQNEAQ in the germline V gene. V dropped 5 bases and J dropped 3 bases, with 11 bases sitting between them.